The clone carrying this TCR beta chain has just a few counts. Its antigen is not known. The data originate from a study of OX40 agonist ivuxolimab in advanced cancers. Study details: At under 85% male, the cohort had a mean age of 60 years, ranging from about 23 to 80. Study-wide results and caveats: Averaging showed that CD8+ T cells had more expanded clones than CD4+ did.

The assay was immunoSEQ multiplex PCR, and TCRdb's table has in-frame clones only and misses some. Of under 85,000 clones listed, approximately 91% were seen once; the top ten hold about 0.31%. With autoimmune disease history or systemic immunosuppression, patients were excluded. The CDR3 is 12 amino acids. Germline lookup yields CDR1 MNHEY and CDR2 SVGAGI. The rearrangement uses TRBV6-5 and TRBJ2-1, with TRBD2 matching 10 bases. Sequencing was performed on CD4+ or CD8+ T cells sorted from blood, taken in a trial of the OX40 agonist ivuxolimab. This receptor was obtained from an adult with an advanced solid tumor such as melanoma, head and neck, liver or kidney cancer. The CDR3 spells CAASGSRYEQFF. For the CDR3, the DNA is TGTGCAGCTAGCGGGAGTCGCTATGAGCAGTTCTTC.